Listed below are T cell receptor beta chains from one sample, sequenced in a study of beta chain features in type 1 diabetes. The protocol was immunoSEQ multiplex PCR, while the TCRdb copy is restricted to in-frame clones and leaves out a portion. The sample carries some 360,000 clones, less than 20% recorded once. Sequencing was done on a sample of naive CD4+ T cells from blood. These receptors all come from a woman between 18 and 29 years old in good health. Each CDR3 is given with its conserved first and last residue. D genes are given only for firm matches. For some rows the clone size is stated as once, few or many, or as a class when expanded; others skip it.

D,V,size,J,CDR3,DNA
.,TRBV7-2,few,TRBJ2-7,CASSRQQGSSYEQYF,TGTGCCAGCAGCCGACAACAGGGTAGCTCCTACGAGCAGTACTTC
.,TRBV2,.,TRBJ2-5,CASTQEAVQETQYF,TGTGCCAGCACCCAGGAGGCCGTCCAAGAGACCCAGTACTTC
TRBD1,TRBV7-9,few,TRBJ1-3,CASSLGQGNTIYF,TGTGCCAGCAGCTTGGGACAGGGAAACACCATATATTTT
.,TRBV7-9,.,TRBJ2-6,CASSRPGGHGANVLTF,TGTGCCAGCAGCCGTCCCGGGGGGCATGGGGCCAACGTCCTGACTTTC
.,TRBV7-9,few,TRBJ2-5,CASSSSGETQYF,TGTGCCAGCAGCTCCTCGGGGGAGACCCAGTACTTC
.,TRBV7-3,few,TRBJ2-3,CASSNTDTQYF,TGTGCCAGTTCTAACACAGATACGCAGTATTTT
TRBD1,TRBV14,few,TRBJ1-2,CASSWTGRIGGYTF,TGTGCCAGCAGCTGGACAGGGCGAATTGGGGGCTACACCTTC
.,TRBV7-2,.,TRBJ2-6,CASSLSVSGANVLTF,TGTGCCAGCAGCTTAAGCGTATCTGGGGCCAACGTCCTGACTTTC
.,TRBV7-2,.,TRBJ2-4,CASSLSAGLGKNIQYF,TGTGCCAGCAGCTTGAGTGCGGGGCTGGGCAAAAACATTCAGTACTTC
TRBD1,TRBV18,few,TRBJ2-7,CASSPDRTGTYEQYF,TGTGCCAGCTCACCCGACCGGACAGGAACCTACGAGCAGTACTTC
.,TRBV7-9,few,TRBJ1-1,CASSLVSGAEPEAFF,TGTGCCAGCAGCTTAGTCTCGGGAGCGGAGCCTGAAGCTTTCTTT
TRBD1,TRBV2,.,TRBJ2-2,CASIGQANTGELFF,TGTGCCAGCATCGGACAGGCTAACACCGGGGAGCTGTTTTTT
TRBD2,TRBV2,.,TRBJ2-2,CASSVAGGSSTGELFF,TGTGCCAGCAGTGTGGCTGGCGGGAGTTCCACCGGGGAGCTGTTTTTT
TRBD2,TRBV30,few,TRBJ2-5,CALQWGLAGGETQYF,TGTGCCCTGCAATGGGGGCTAGCGGGGGGAGAGACCCAGTACTTC
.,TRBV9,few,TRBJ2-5,CASSVGAGKLQETQYF,TGTGCCAGCAGCGTAGGGGCAGGCAAATTACAAGAGACCCAGTACTTC
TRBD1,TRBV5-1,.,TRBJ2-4,CASSLGQGAIIQYF,TGCGCCAGCAGCCTCGGACAGGGGGCGATAATTCAGTACTTC
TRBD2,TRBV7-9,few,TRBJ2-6,CASSFPSGGFPSGANVLTF,TGTGCCAGCAGCTTCCCTAGCGGGGGGTTCCCCTCTGGGGCCAACGTCCTGACTTTC
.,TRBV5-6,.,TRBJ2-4,CASSFGVAKNIQYF,TGTGCCAGCAGCTTCGGTGTAGCCAAAAACATTCAGTACTTC
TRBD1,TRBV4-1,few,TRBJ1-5,CASSSGQVGNQPQHF,TGCGCCAGCAGCTCTGGACAGGTAGGCAATCAGCCCCAGCATTTT
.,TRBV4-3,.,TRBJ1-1,CASSQVQENTEAFF,TGCGCCAGCAGCCAAGTGCAGGAGAACACTGAAGCTTTCTTT